Listed here is a single T cell receptor beta chain. Assay used: immunoSEQ multiplex PCR; TCRdb lists only in-frame clones, some missing. The sample yields 9,000 to 10,000 clones, approximately 83% seen once. These data are taken from a study of T cell changes during pregnancy in multiple sclerosis. V was pared by 7 bases and J by 4 bases, with 15 bases between. The CDR3 is 14 residues long. The germline V gene has CDR1 MNHNY and CDR2 SVGAGI (reference sequence). The sample in question was CD8+ T cells from peripheral blood mononuclear cells, obtained in the third trimester of pregnancy. The TCR comes from a female donor in good health, enrolled as a control in a pregnancy study. V usage is TRBV6-6 and J usage is TRBJ2-3, with D possibly TRBD1 on 6 matching bases. As DNA, the CDR3 is TGTGCCAGCACCAAGGGGGTCCAGGCAGATACGCAGTATTTT. Translating gives CASTKGVQADTQYF.